This entry concerns a single T cell receptor (beta chain). This entry belongs to a study of control samples from healthy donors and cancer patients. The CDR3 spans 12 residues. Germline V gives CDR1 GTSNPN, CDR2 SVGIG (reference sequence). Trimming took 0 bases from V and 11 from J, leaving 13 bases between them. The data were produced by immunoSEQ multiplex PCR, yet TCRdb's version contains in-frame clones alone and is incomplete. The data contain some 100,000 clones, around 89% of them singletons. Sequenced input: blood. This sequence joins TRBV30 and TRBJ1-1; no firm D call. This receptor was obtained from a man between 25 and 39 years old in good health. CDR3 sequence (DNA): TGTGCCTGGAGTGTACGGAGTCGACGGGCTTTCTTT. Translation gives CAWSVRSRRAFF. Filled out from reference TRBV30 and TRBJ1-1, the complete variable domain reads SQTIHQWPATLVQPVGSPLSLECTVEGTSNPNLYWYRQAAGRGLQLLFYSVGIGQISSEVPQNLSASRPQDRQFILSSKKLLLSDSGFYLCAWSVRSRRAFFGQGTRLTVV.